This T cell receptor (beta chain) was profiled in a study of T cell responses to AZD1222 COVID-19 vaccine. Study-wide points: Sampled repertoires all dated from after the peak T cell response. Just a handful of AZD1222 recipients were seropositive at baseline. The sample set comprised mostly white British donors with more females, and clonal diversity was possibly underestimated. Within unmutated variant regions lay the reported targets of nearly half of spike-specific TCRs.

Germline CDR1 and CDR2: MDHEN and SYDVKM. Trimming stripped 1 base from V and 2 bases from J, with 15 bases between. This CDR3 region has 16 residues. The repertoire was sequenced with immunoSEQ multiplex PCR; TCRdb's copy has only in-frame clones and lacks some. The sample includes 140,000 to 150,000 clones, nearly 90% of them seen just once. Points on this clone: Its antigen is unidentified.

This sequence joins TRBV28 and TRBJ2-7; a weak D match, TRBD2 (6 bases). The origin of this receptor is an adult who received the MenACWY meningococcal vaccine as a control. The source material was peripheral blood, sampled 28 days after the second dose of the MenACWY control vaccine. CDR3 loop: CASSLSGSGLTYEQYF. For the CDR3, the DNA is TGTGCCAGCAGTTTATCGGGCAGCGGGCTAACCTACGAGCAGTACTTC. Full variable domain (missing parts from reference TRBV28 and TRBJ2-7): DVKVTQSSRYLVKRTGEKVFLECVQDMDHENMFWYRQDPGLGLRLIYFSYDVKMKEKGDIPEGYSVSREKKERFSLILESASTNQTSMYLCASSLSGSGLTYEQYFGPGTRLTVT.